This T cell receptor beta chain was retrieved from a study of shared clonotypes between healthy human individuals. The CDR3 totals 13 residues. V lost 6 bases and J 3 bases, leaving 9 bases between the germline ends. CDR1 and CDR2 (germline): MDHEN, SYDVKM. Concerning this clone: The antigen remains undetermined.

Study-level findings and limits: In having few donors, the study represented limited genetic and exposure-history diversity.

Every immunoSEQ plate was one replicate of a subset's evenly spread DNA. DNA input for the unsorted PBMC replicate PCRs was roughly 300 ng, 25,000 to 30,000 T cell genomes. Original methodology: Owing to the provision of junction-only sequences devoid of quality scores by immunoSEQ, filtering differed. TCRdb's table, derived via immunoSEQ multiplex PCR, lists solely in-frame clones and lacks some. V, J and clone size were drawn from that table, and D and trimming were deduced from the DNA. Of about 460,000 clones listed, approximately 71% are singletons. The source of this sequence is a woman aged 40 to 50 in good health. Some clones in this sample may be carry-over from other donors' samples. The sequencing input was PBMCs. This chain links TRBV28 with TRBJ2-1; D is uncertain. The CDR3: CASRLTLYNEQFF. DNA for the CDR3: TGTGCCAGCAGACTGACCCTCTACAATGAGCAGTTCTTC.